This T cell receptor beta chain stems from a study of radiation and T cells in renal cell carcinoma. The V gene's germline CDR1 is SGHRS and CDR2 YFSETQ. V was pared by 2 bases and J by 0 bases, with 2 bases of the junction left unmatched. The CDR3 runs 16 residues. This table comes from immunoSEQ multiplex PCR, and its TCRdb copy is limited to in-frame clones, with some not included. The top ten clones hold 5% to 6.5% of a sample with tens of thousands of clones, about four fifths of them seen once. Overall study results and limits: Baseline intratumoral clonotype presence is unknown without pretreatment biopsies.

Time point meaning: baseline pretreatment blood. Treatment defined: 15 Gy SBRT to primary tumor, nephrectomy 4 weeks later. Radiation-treated patients gave blood at baseline, week 2 and week 4. To note about this clone: What it recognizes is unknown.

This receptor was taken from a man aged 55 to 70 with renal cell carcinoma. The V and J genes are TRBV5-1 and TRBJ2-7, with 13 bases identical to TRBD2. Sequenced here: blood, sampled from a patient whose treatment included radiotherapy and nephrectomy. The CDR3 region is CASSLTSGRASYEQYF. CDR3 bases: TGCGCCAGCAGCTTAACTAGCGGGAGGGCCTCCTACGAGCAGTACTTC.